What follows are 22 T cell receptor beta chains derived from one specimen sequenced in a study of shared clonotypes between healthy human individuals. Naivety among CD8 cells was defined by CD45RO negativity and positive CCR7 selection, thereby excluding terminally differentiated effector memory CD45RA+ cells. Produced via immunoSEQ multiplex PCR; TCRdb's table is partial and in-frame only. The sample yields about 2 million clones, just under 95% seen once. The sample comprised naive CD8+ T cells sorted from blood. All receptors come from a man between 18 and 35 years old in good health.

V gene TRBV5-1 combines with J gene TRBJ1-1, with D possibly TRBD1 on 5 matching bases. From germline, CDR1 is SGHRS and CDR2 YFSETQ. Deletions cut 5 bases from V and 8 bases from J, with 16 bases between. CDR3 length: 13 residues. The CDR3 sequence is CASSRITGQEAFF. Here the CDR3 DNA reads TGCGCCAGCAGTCGGATTACGGGGCAAGAAGCTTTCTTT.

This clone was detected only once. The chain couples TRBV19 to TRBJ2-3, with 7 bases aligning to TRBD2. This CDR3 is built from 15 residues. Germline CDR1 is LNHDA and CDR2 is SQIVND (reference sequence). V shed 6 bases, J shed 3 bases, and the junction held 9 bases outside the gene matches. The CDR3 protein is CASSRREDGTDTQYF. CDR3 in DNA: TGTGCCAGTAGCCGTCGGGAGGATGGGACAGATACGCAGTATTTT.

This chain joins TRBV7-9 and TRBJ2-1, with D tentatively TRBD2 (6 bases). CDR3 length: 13 residues. Looked up from germline, CDR1 is SEHNR and CDR2 is FQNEAQ (reference sequence). V was pared by 5 bases and J by 10 bases, with 15 bases between. The CDR3 protein is CASSPTSSPEQFF. For the CDR3, the DNA is TGTGCCAGCAGCCCGACTAGTTCCCCCGAGCAGTTCTTC.

The V and J genes are TRBV9 and TRBJ2-7, with 7 bases aligning to TRBD1. CDR3 length: 14 amino acids. The germline V gene encodes CDR1 SGDLS and CDR2 YYNGEE. V was pared by 2 bases and J by 3 bases, with 5 bases of the junction left unmatched. CDR3 sequence reads: CASSVEDRNYEQYF. The CDR3 DNA follows: TGTGCCAGCAGCGTTGAGGACAGGAACTACGAGCAGTACTTC. Drawing the rest from reference TRBV9 and TRBJ2-7, the complete variable domain is DSGVTQTPKHLITATGQRVTLRCSPRSGDLSVYWYQQSLDQGLQFLIQYYNGEERAKGNILERFSAQQFPDLHSELNLSSLELGDSALYFCASSVEDRNYEQYFGPGTRLTVT.

The chain is built from TRBV5-4 and TRBJ2-7; 11 positions agree with TRBD2. Unmatched junction bases numbered 5, after V lost 4 bases and J lost 5 bases. Germline CDR1 is SGHNT and CDR2 is YYREEE (reference sequence). The CDR3 spans 14 residues. Here the CDR3 DNA reads TGTGCCAGCAGCGTAGCGGGAGGGCCGGACGAGCAGTACTTC. It specifies CASSVAGGPDEQYF.

The rearrangement links TRBV28 to TRBJ2-7; D is possibly TRBD1 (6 bases). Germline V lookup: CDR1 MDHEN, CDR2 SYDVKM. CDR3 length: 14 residues. Trimming cost V 7 bases and J 4 bases, with 17 bases left between them. The CDR3 region has the DNA TGTGCCAGCAAAGGGGACATAATTTGGTACGAGCAGTACTTC. Translated, it gives CASKGDIIWYEQYF.

The chain recombines TRBV6-1 with TRBJ1-1; D is ambiguous. V dropped 6 bases and J dropped 1 base, with 6 bases sitting between them. Germline assignment: CDR1 MNHNS and CDR2 SASEGT. CDR3 length equals 12 residues. The CDR3 bases are TGTGCCAGCAGGGGATGGAACACTGAAGCTTTCTTT. This gives the protein CASRGWNTEAFF.

This chain links TRBV5-4 with TRBJ2-7; D gene unclear. Per the germline V gene, CDR1 is SGHNT and CDR2 is YYREEE (reference sequence). V gave up 2 bases and J gave up 5 bases, with 11 bases separating them. CDR3 length: 13 residues. The CDR3 sequence: CASSFGSVDEQYF. The CDR3 DNA sequence: TGTGCCAGCAGCTTTGGATCGGTGGACGAGCAGTACTTC.

The chain has TRBV28 and TRBJ2-3; 7 bases align to TRBD1. The V and J ends lost 3 bases and 2 bases, in that order; junction bases with no gene match: 2. The CDR3 consists of 14 residues. Germline-derived CDR1 and CDR2 are MDHEN and SYDVKM. CDR3 amino acids: CASSFGTDTDTQYF. The CDR3 DNA reads TGTGCCAGCAGTTTTGGGACAGACACAGATACGCAGTATTTT.

The chain employs TRBV5-4 and TRBJ2-7; D remains unclear. Germline CDR1 SGHNT, CDR2 YYREEE (reference sequence). CDR3 size: 13 residues. Trimming removed 4 bases from V and 5 bases from J, with 13 bases in between. CDR3 loop: CASSPTVGHEQYF. The DNA of the CDR3 is TGTGCCAGCAGCCCCACGGTCGGCCACGAGCAGTACTTC.

This clone has just one count. The V and J genes are TRBV27 and TRBJ2-7; 7 nucleotides line up with TRBD2. The junction had 10 bases not matched to a gene; V was cut back by 5 bases and J by 3 bases. The CDR3 sequence is 15 residues long. Germline V gene lookup returns CDR1 MNHEY and CDR2 SMNVEV (reference sequence). CDR3 sequence reads: CASSPEGGINYEQYF. CDR3 DNA sequence: TGTGCCAGCAGTCCTGAGGGAGGGATAAACTACGAGCAGTACTTC.

This chain joins TRBV19 and TRBJ1-4; TRBD1 agrees at 7 bases. The CDR3 extends over 16 amino acids. Germline V lookup: CDR1 LNHDA, CDR2 SQIVND (reference sequence). V gave up 3 bases and J gave up 7 bases; unmatched junction bases: 11. Written as DNA, the CDR3 is TGTGCCAGTAGTATTGCATTCGAGGGGGCGCGTGAAAAACTGTTTTTT. It yields the protein CASSIAFEGAREKLFF.

The genes are TRBV27 and TRBJ1-5; D gene ambiguous. The CDR3 consists of 16 residues. From germline, CDR1 is MNHEY and CDR2 SMNVEV (reference sequence). Trimming pared 3 bases from V and 5 bases from J, leaving 17 bases between. The CDR3 sequence: CASSFIGPLLDQPQHF. DNA of the CDR3: TGTGCCAGCAGTTTTATAGGACCCCTCTTGGATCAGCCCCAGCATTTT.

The chain is built from TRBV2 and TRBJ1-4; D gene ambiguous. The CDR3 loop spans 14 amino acids. Trimming left V 6 bases short and J 0 bases short, with 8 bases between. Germline CDR1 SNHLY, CDR2 FYNNEI. The CDR3 region has the DNA TGTGCCAGCAGATTCCAGTCAACTAATGAAAAACTGTTTTTT. It encodes CASRFQSTNEKLFF.

This chain joins TRBV6-6 and TRBJ2-7, with D possibly matching TRBD2 (5 bases). Germline lookup yields CDR1 MNHNY and CDR2 SVGAGI (reference sequence). V lost 6 bases and J lost 0, with 12 bases in between. This CDR3 has 14 residues. The CDR3 sequence is CASSLGVDSYEQYF. For the CDR3, the DNA is TGTGCCAGCAGCCTCGGGGTGGACTCCTACGAGCAGTACTTC.

The chain recombines TRBV12-5 with TRBJ2-7; TRBD1 is a possible D gene (6 bases). Trimming took off 6 bases at V and 2 bases at J, with 11 bases between the two ends. Germline V gene lookup returns CDR1 LGHNT and CDR2 FRNRAP. CDR3 size: 13 residues. CDR3: CASGRDTPYEQYF. The CDR3 DNA reads TGTGCTAGTGGACGGGACACTCCCTACGAGCAGTACTTC.

As to this clone: Other DNA sequences in this specimen translate into the identical CDR3. This sequence joins TRBV11-2 and TRBJ2-7; no clear D. Germline CDR1 and CDR2: SGHAT and FQNNGV. V dropped 5 bases and J dropped 3 bases, with 8 bases sitting between them. The CDR3 extends over 12 amino acids. CDR3 loop: CASSRDGYEQYF. The CDR3 DNA reads as TGTGCCAGCAGCCGCGACGGCTACGAGCAGTACTTC. Full variable domain (missing parts from reference TRBV11-2 and TRBJ2-7): EAGVAQSPRYKIIEKRQSVAFWCNPISGHATLYWYQQILGQGPKLLIQFQNNGVVDDSQLPKDRFSAERLKGVDSTLKIQPAKLEDSAVYLCASSRDGYEQYFGPGTRLTVT.

The genes are TRBV5-1 and TRBJ2-5; TRBD2 matches at 10 bases. After removal of 2 bases from V and 2 bases from J, the junction contained 9 bases not matched to a gene. The germline CDR1 and CDR2 sequences are SGHRS and YFSETQ. The CDR3 runs to 17 residues. CDR3 residues: CASSFRASGGLQETQYF. CDR3 sequence (DNA): TGCGCCAGCAGCTTCCGGGCTAGCGGGGGCCTGCAAGAGACCCAGTACTTC.

The chain carries TRBV9 and TRBJ1-3; D is ambiguous. Per the germline V gene, CDR1 is SGDLS and CDR2 is YYNGEE. V was pared by 0 bases and J by 3 bases, with 10 bases between. The length of the CDR3 is 15 residues. In nucleotides, the CDR3 is TGTGCCAGCAGCGTAGATGCTACTAGTGGAAACACCATATATTTT. Translation: CASSVDATSGNTIYF.

The J gene is TRBJ1-5, the V gene TRBV5-1, with 10 nucleotides matching TRBD1. V shed 0 bases and J 5 bases; nucleotides not matched to a gene: 5. Germline CDR1 is SGHRS and CDR2 is YFSETQ. The CDR3 totals 16 residues. The CDR3 coding sequence is TGCGCCAGCAGCTTGGGGGACAGGGGAGGGGATCAGCCCCAGCATTTT. Protein: CASSLGDRGGDQPQHF.

The chain is built from TRBV7-2 and TRBJ2-7; the D is unclear. The CDR3 length is 13 residues. Trimming cost V 5 bases and J 5 bases, with 13 bases left between them. Germline CDR1 is SGHTA and CDR2 is FQGNSA. DNA of the CDR3: TGTGCCAGCAGCCACCCCCCGGAGAACGAGCAGTACTTC. This sequence encodes CASSHPPENEQYF. Full variable domain (outside the CDR3, taken from reference TRBV7-2 and TRBJ2-7): GAGVSQSPSNKVTEKGKDVELRCDPISGHTALYWYRQSLGQGLEFLIYFQGNSAPDKSGLPSDRFSAERTGGSVSTLTIQRTQQEDSAVYLCASSHPPENEQYFGPGTRLTVT.

The rearrangement links TRBV11-2 to TRBJ2-3, with 12 bases identical to TRBD2. The trim removed 5 bases at V and 2 bases at J, leaving 5 bases unmatched. CDR3 length: 16 amino acids. The germline gives CDR1 SGHAT, CDR2 FQNNGV. The CDR3 here is CASSRASGGATDTQYF. Written as DNA, the CDR3 is TGTGCCAGCAGCCGGGCTAGCGGGGGGGCCACAGATACGCAGTATTTT.